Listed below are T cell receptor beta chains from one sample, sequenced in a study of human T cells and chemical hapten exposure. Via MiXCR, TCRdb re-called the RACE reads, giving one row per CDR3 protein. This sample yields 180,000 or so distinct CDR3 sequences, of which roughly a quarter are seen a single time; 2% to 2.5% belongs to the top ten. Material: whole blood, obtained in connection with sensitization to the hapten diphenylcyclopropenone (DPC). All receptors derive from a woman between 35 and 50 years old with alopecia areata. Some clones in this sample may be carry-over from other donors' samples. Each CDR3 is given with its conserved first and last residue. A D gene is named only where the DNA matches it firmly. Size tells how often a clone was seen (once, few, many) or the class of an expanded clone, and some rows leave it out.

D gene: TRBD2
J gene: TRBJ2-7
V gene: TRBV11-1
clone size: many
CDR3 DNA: TGTGCCAGCAGCTTAGCCCGGGACTACTCCTACGAGCAGTACTTC
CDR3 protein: CASSLARDYSYEQYF

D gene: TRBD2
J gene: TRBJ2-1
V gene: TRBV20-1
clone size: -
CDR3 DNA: TGCAGTGCCCCGGACCTTGTGGGGGGGGGTGAGCAGTTCTTC
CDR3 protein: CSAPDLVGGGEQFF

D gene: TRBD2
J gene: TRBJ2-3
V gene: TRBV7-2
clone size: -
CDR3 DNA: TGTGCCAGCAGCTTAACTAGCGGGGCAGATACGCAGTATTTT
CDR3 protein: CASSLTSGADTQYF

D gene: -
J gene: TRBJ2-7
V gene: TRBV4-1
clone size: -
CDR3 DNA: TGCGCCAGCAGCCAAGTAAGTGGCGGCGGGGTTTCCTACGAGCAGTACTTC
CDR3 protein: CASSQVSGGGVSYEQYF

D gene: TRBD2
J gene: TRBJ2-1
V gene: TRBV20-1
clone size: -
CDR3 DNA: TGCAGTGCCCGTTCGAGGGCTAGCGGAGCTTTAAATGAGCAGTTCTTC
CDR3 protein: CSARSRASGALNEQFF

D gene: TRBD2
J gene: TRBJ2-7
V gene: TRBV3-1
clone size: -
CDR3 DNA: TGTGCCAGCAGCCAAGATAGTGCGGGAGTTACCTCCGAGCAGTACTTC
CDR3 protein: CASSQDSAGVTSEQYF

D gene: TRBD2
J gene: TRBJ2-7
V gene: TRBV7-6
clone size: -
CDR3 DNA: TGTGCCAGCAGCCCACTAGCGGGACCGGGAGAGCAGTACTTC
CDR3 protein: CASSPLAGPGEQYF

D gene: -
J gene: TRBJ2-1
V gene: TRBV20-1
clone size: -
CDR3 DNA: TGCAGTGCTAGAGCAGGGGTTAACAATGAGCAGTTCTTC
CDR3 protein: CSARAGVNNEQFF

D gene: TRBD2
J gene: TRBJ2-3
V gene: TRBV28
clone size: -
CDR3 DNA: TGTGCCAGCAGGACTAGCGGGAGTCCTACGCAGTATTTT
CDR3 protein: CASRTSGSPTQYF

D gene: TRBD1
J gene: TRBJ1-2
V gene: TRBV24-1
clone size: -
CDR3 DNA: TGTGCCACCAGTGAACCAGGGGGAAACGATGGCTACACCTTC
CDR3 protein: CATSEPGGNDGYTF

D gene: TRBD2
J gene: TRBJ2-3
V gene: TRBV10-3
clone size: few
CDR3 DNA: TGTGCCATCAGTGATGAGGGAGGGAGCACAGATACGCAGTATTTT
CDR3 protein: CAISDEGGSTDTQYF

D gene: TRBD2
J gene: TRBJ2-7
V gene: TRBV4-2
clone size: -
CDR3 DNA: TGTGCCAGCAGCCAAAACGGGGGGGGCGACAGCTCCTACGAGCAGTACTTC
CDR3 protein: CASSQNGGGDSSYEQYF

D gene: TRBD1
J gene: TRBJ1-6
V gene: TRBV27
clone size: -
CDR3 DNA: TGTGCCAGCAGTTCGAGGCAGACAGGGCTTTATAATTCACCCCTCCACTTT
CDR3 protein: CASSSRQTGLYNSPLHF

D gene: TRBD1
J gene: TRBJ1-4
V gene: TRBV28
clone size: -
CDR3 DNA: TGTGCCAGCAGTCCACACAGGGGTGCATCTAATGAAAAACTGTTTTTT
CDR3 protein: CASSPHRGASNEKLFF

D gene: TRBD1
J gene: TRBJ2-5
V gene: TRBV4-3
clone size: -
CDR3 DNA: TGCGCCAGCAGCCGAACGGACAGGGGGCGCGGAGAGACCCAGTACTTC
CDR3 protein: CASSRTDRGRGETQYF

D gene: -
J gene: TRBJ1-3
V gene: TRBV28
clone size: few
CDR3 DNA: TGTGCCAGCACTAGAGCTGGAAACACCATATATTTT
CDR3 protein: CASTRAGNTIYF

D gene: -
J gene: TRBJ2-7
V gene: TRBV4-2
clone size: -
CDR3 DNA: TGTGCCAGCAGCCTCGGCTCGGGCGGTACCTACGAGCAGTACTTC
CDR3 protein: CASSLGSGGTYEQYF

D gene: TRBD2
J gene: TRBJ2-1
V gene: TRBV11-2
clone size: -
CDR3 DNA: TGTGCCAGCAGCCCGCGGGGGACTAGCGGGTTTAATGAGCAGTTCTTC
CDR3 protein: CASSPRGTSGFNEQFF

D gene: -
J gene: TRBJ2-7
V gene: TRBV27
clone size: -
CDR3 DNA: TGTGCCAGCAGGCCGTCGGGGGCAAACCTCTACGAGCAGTACTTC
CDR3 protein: CASRPSGANLYEQYF

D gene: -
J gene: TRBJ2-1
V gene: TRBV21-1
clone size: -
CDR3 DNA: TGTGCCAGCAGCAAAGCGGTGCGGCTAGCGGGAGGAACCAATGAGCAGTTCTTC
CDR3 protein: CASSKAVRLAGGTNEQFF

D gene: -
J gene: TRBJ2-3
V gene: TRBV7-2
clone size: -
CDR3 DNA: TGTGCCAGCAGCTTAGCTGGGACCCGCTTTAGCACAGATACGCAGTATTTT
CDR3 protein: CASSLAGTRFSTDTQYF

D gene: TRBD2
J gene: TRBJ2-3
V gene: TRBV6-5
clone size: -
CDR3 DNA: TGTGCCAGCAGTTTCCGGTCTAGCGGACCCACAGATACGCAGTATTTT
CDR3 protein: CASSFRSSGPTDTQYF

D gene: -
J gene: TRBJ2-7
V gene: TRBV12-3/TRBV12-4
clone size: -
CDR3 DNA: TGTGCCAGCGGACACACTGGAGGGGGGAACGAGCAGTACTTC
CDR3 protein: CASGHTGGGNEQYF

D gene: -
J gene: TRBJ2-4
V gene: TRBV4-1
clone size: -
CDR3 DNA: TGCGCCAGCAGCCAGGGATTCCGGGACTCCCTGGCCAAAAACATTCAGTACTTC
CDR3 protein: CASSQGFRDSLAKNIQYF

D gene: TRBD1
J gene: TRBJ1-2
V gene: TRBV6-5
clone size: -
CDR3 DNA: TGTGCCAGCAGGGGACAGAACTATGGCTACACCTTC
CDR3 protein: CASRGQNYGYTF

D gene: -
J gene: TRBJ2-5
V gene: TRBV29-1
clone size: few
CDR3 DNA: TGCAGCGTTTACAGTTTAGAGACCCAGTACTTC
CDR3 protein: CSVYSLETQYF

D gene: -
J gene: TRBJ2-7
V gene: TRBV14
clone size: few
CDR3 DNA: TGTGCCAGCAGCTCGTACTCCTCCCCCTACGAGCAGTACTTC
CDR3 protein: CASSSYSSPYEQYF

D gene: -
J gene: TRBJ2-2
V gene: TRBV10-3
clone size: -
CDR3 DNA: TGTGCCACCGGGGTTAACACCGGGGAGCTGTTTTTT
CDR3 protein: CATGVNTGELFF

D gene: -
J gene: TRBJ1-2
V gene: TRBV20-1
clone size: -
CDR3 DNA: TGCAGTGCTGGGGTTACAGGGCCCAACTATGGCTACACCTTC
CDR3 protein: CSAGVTGPNYGYTF

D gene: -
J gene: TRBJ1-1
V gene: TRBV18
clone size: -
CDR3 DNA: TGTGCCAGCTCACCATCCCAGGGAAGGACTGAAGCTTTCTTT
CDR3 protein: CASSPSQGRTEAFF

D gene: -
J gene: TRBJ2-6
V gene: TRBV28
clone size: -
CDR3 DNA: TGTGCCAGCAGTTTTTTTACGGGCTCTGGGGCCAACGTCCTGACTTTC
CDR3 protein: CASSFFTGSGANVLTF

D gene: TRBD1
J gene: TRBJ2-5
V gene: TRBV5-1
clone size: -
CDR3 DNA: TGCGCCAGCAGCTTAGACAGGGGACCCCATCTCGGAGAGACCCAGTACTTC
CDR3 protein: CASSLDRGPHLGETQYF

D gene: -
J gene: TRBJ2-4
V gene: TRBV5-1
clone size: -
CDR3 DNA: TGCGCCAGCGCTTCAAGTCCGAACCAAAAAAACATTCAGTACTTC
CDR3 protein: CASASSPNQKNIQYF

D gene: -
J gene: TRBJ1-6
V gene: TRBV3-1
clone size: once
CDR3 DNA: TGTGCCAGCAGCCGCAGGGGATCCTATAATTCACCCCTCCACTTT
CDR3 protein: CASSRRGSYNSPLHF

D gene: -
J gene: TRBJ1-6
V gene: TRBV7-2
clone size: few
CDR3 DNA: TGTGCCAGCAGCCCACCTGGGACACCAAATTCACCCCTCCACTTT
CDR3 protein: CASSPPGTPNSPLHF

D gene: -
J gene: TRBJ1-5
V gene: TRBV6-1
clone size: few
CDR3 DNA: TGTGCCAGCAGGCGGACAGGCAATCAGCCCCAGCATTTT
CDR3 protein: CASRRTGNQPQHF

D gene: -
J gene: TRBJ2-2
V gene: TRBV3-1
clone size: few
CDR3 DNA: TGTGCCAGCAGCCATATGGCGACTAACACCGGGGAGCTGTTTTTT
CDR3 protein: CASSHMATNTGELFF

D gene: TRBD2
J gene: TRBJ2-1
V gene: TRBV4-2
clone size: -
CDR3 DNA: TGTGCCAGCAGCCCTTACCGGACTAGCGGGGTTTACAATGAGCAGTTCTTC
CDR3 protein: CASSPYRTSGVYNEQFF

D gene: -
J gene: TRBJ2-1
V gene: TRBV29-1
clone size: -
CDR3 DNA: TGCAGCGTTGAAGTGTCCCGGGACCTTAGGTTCTTC
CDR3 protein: CSVEVSRDLRFF

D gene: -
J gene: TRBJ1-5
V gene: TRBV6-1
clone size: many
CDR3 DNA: TGTGCCAGCGGGGTCTATAGCAATCAGCCCCAGCATTTT
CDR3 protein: CASGVYSNQPQHF

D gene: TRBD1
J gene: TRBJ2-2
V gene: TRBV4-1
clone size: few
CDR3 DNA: TGCGCCAGCAGCCAACCGCAGGGGGCAAGGACCGGGGAGCTGTTTTTT
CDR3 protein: CASSQPQGARTGELFF

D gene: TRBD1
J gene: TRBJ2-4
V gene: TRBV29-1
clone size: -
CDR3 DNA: TGCAGCGTTGCACAGGGGACCAAAAACATTCAGTACTTC
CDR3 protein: CSVAQGTKNIQYF